Sequencing of this T cell receptor beta chain was carried out in a study of blood T cell repertoires in COVID-19. CDR3 length: 16 amino acids. V shed 3 bases and J 2 bases; nucleotides not matched to a gene: 9. Germline V CDR1 and CDR2: SGHRS, YFSETQ. Measured with immunoSEQ multiplex PCR; TCRdb has only the in-frame clones, and not every one. The table has a few hundred thousand clones, approximately 88% seen once. Material: PBMCs or T cells enriched from blood (not recorded which). The J gene is TRBJ1-1, the V gene TRBV5-1; 8 nucleotides agree with TRBD1. The sequence came from a woman aged 40 to 50 who had recovered from COVID-19. The DNA of the CDR3 is TGCGCCAGCAGCTACCGGACAGGGAACTTTAACACTGAAGCTTTCTTT. It translates to CASSYRTGNFNTEAFF.